Only a few counts were recorded for the clone carrying this TCR beta chain. The antigen is not known. TCRdb reprocessed the RT-PCR reads with MiXCR, giving one entry per CDR3 protein. The repertoire includes about 500,000 distinct CDR3 sequences, less than 7.5% of them detected once, and approximately 14% sits in the top ten. The sample originates from a study of response to subunit inactivated influenza vaccine. Overall study results and limits: Researchers suggested that each seasonal influenza vaccination recruits few new T cells.

Trimming shortened V by 6 bases and J by 9 bases, and 24 bases separated the two germline ends. Per the germline V gene, CDR1 is DFQATT and CDR2 is SNEGSKA (reference sequence). The CDR3 length is 14 residues. This clonotype was obtained from a man between 45 and 75 years old who received an inactivated influenza vaccine. V gene TRBV20-1 combines with J gene TRBJ2-7; TRBD1 is a possible D gene (7 bases). The sample here was PBMCs from blood, taken approximately 25 months after vaccination. CDR3 DNA: TGCAGTGCGACCAAGACAGGGACTCTTGAGGGGCAGTACTTC. Amino acids: CSATKTGTLEGQYF.